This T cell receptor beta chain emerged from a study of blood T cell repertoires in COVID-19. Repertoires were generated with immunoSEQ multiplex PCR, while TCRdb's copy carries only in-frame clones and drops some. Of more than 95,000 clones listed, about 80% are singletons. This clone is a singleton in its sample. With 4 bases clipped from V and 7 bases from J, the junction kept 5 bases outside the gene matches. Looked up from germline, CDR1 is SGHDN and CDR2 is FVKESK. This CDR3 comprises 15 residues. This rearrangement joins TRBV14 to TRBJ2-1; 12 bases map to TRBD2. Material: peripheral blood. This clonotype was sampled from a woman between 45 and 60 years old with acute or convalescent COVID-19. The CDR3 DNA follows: TGTGCCAGCAGCCGGCTAGCGGGGGGGCCAAATGAGCAGTTCTTC. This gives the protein CASSRLAGGPNEQFF.